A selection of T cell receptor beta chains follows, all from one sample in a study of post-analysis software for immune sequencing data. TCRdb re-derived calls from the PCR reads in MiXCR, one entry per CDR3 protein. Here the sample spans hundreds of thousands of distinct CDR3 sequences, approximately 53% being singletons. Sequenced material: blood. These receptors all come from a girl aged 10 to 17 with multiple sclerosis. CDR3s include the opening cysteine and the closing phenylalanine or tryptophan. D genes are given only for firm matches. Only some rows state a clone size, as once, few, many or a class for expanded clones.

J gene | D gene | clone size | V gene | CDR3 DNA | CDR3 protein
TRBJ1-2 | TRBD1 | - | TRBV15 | TGTGCCACCAGCGGTACAGGGGAATTAAACTATGGCTACACCTTC | CATSGTGELNYGYTF
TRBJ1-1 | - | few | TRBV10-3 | TGTGCCATCAGTGATCCCGGGACTGAAGCTTTCTTT | CAISDPGTEAFF
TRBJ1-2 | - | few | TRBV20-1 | TGCAGTGCTAGTCTCGGACCAGGAGGCTACACCTTC | CSASLGPGGYTF
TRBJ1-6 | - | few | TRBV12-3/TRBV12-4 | TGTGCCAGCAGTGCAAAACAGGGAGCAAATTCACCCCCCCACTTT | CASSAKQGANSPPHF
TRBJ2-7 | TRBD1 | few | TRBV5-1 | TGCGCCAGCAGCTTCTTGGGCCAGGGGGCCTACGAGCAGTACTTC | CASSFLGQGAYEQYF
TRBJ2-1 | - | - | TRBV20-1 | TGCAGTGCCTCGTCGCACGCGTCACCCTATTACAATGAGCAGTTCTTC | CSASSHASPYYNEQFF
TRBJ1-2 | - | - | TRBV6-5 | TGTGCCAGCAGTTACTCCCATAGGGTTGTTGGTGGCTACACCTTC | CASSYSHRVVGGYTF
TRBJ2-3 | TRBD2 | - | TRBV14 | TGTGCCAGCAGCTCTCTAGCGGGAGCCAGCACAGATACGCAGTATTTT | CASSSLAGASTDTQYF
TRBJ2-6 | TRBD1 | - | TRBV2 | TGTGCCAGCAGTGGGGACAGGGGGCGGTCTGGGGCCAACGTCCTGACTTTC | CASSGDRGRSGANVLTF
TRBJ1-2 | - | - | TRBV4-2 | TGTGCCAGCAGCCAAGATCGCGCAGGGGTGGTTGCTGGCTACACCTTC | CASSQDRAGVVAGYTF
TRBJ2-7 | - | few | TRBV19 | TGTGCCAGTAGTATAGTTGGGGCAGCAGACTACGAGCAGTACTTC | CASSIVGAADYEQYF
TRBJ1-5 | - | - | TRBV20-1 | TGCAGTGCTAGAGGCAAAACGGGCAATCAGCCCCAGCATTTT | CSARGKTGNQPQHF
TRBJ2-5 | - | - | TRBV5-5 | TGTGCCAGCAGCGCCCGGTTTCAGTACCAAGAGACCCAGTACTTC | CASSARFQYQETQYF
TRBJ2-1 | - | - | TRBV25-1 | TGTGCCAGCAGAGAATTCGGAGAAGCGAATGAGCAGTTTTTC | CASREFGEANEQFF
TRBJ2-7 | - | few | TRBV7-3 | TGTGCCAGCAGCCCTAGGACGGACGAGCAGTACTTC | CASSPRTDEQYF
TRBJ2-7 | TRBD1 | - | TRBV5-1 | TGCGCCAGCAGCTCAGTCGGGACAGGGGACGACGAGCAGTACTTC | CASSSVGTGDDEQYF
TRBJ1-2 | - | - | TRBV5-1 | TGCGCCAGGAGCTTGGTTGCAGGGGCTGGCTACACCTTC | CARSLVAGAGYTF
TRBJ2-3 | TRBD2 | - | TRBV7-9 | TGTGCCAGCAGCTCATCTAGCGGGGGGGCAGATACGCAGTATTTT | CASSSSSGGADTQYF
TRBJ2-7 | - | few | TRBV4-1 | TGCGCCAGCAGCCAAGACGCTTGGACAGAGCTCTCCTACGAGCAGTACTTC | CASSQDAWTELSYEQYF
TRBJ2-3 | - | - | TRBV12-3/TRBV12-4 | TGTGCCAGCAGTCAATTCAGCACAGATACGCAGTATTTT | CASSQFSTDTQYF
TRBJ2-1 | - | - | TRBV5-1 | TGCGCCGGCAGCTTACCGGGCGTTGAGCAGTTCTTC | CAGSLPGVEQFF
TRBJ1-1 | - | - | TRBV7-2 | TGTGCCAGCAGCCCTCTCAGTTGGGGGAACACTGAAGCTTTCTTT | CASSPLSWGNTEAFF
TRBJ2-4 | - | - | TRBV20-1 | TGCAGTGCTAGTACAGGGCCCAACGCGGCCAAAAACATTCAGTACTTC | CSASTGPNAAKNIQYF
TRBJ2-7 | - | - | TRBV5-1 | TGCGCCGGCAGCTTGGTGGGCTACGAGCAGTACTTC | CAGSLVGYEQYF
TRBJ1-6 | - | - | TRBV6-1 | TGTGCCAGCAGTGAAGACAGGGACTCACCCCTCCACTTT | CASSEDRDSPLHF
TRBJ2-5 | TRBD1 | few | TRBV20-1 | TGCAGTGCTCCTCCGACAGGGCCCCAAGAGACCCAGTACTTC | CSAPPTGPQETQYF
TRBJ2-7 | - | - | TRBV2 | TGTGCCAGCAGCCCCGACTACGGGGTCTCCGAGCAGTACTTC | CASSPDYGVSEQYF
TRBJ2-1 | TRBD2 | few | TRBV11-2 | TGTGCCAGCAGCCTACATACCCTCGCCGGGACTAGCGGGAGGGCCTCCTACAATGAGCAGTTCTTC | CASSLHTLAGTSGRASYNEQFF